This T cell receptor beta chain was documented in a study of blood T cell repertoires in COVID-19. Study summary: COVID-19 samples collected from the United States, Italy and Spain covered acute and convalescent phases. Sources were T cells, B-cell-depleted T cells, or PBMCs; the material itself was cDNA or gDNA.

Followed over time, Seattle patients had been enrolled while infection was active. The CDR3 runs 15 residues. The germline V gene has CDR1 SGHNT and CDR2 YYREEE (reference sequence). V was clipped by 1 base and J by 7 bases, with 15 bases between them. Original processing methods: For nucleated cells, counts were estimated from reference gene primer amplification. The table came from immunoSEQ multiplex PCR; TCRdb's copy has only in-frame clones and leaves some out. Clone size and the V and J calls come from that table; the DNA yielded D and trimming. Among approximately 170,000 clones listed, 80% to 85% were seen once.

The sample taken for sequencing was peripheral blood. The chain links TRBV5-4 to TRBJ2-1, with D possibly TRBD2 on 6 matching bases. The sequence was obtained from a woman in her 70s with COVID-19, enrolled during active disease. CDR3 DNA: TGTGCCAGCAGCTTGATGAGACTAGGATCTAATGAGCAGTTCTTC. Translation gives CASSLMRLGSNEQFF.